Listed below are T cell receptor beta chains from one sample, sequenced in a study of T cells in Graves' hyperthyroidism and ophthalmopathy. TCRdb called the multiplex PCR reads again in MiXCR, with one record for every CDR3 protein. Of almost 500,000 distinct CDR3 sequences in the sample, around a fifth are singletons; the top ten hold 45% to 55%. The sample comprised blood. These receptors all stem from a woman between 65 and 79 years old with Graves' ophthalmopathy. CDR3s include the opening cysteine and the closing phenylalanine or tryptophan. D genes are given only for firm matches. Part of the rows lack a size; the others show once, few, many or a class for expanded clones.

CDR3nt: TGTGCCACCAGCAGATACCGGGACTGCCCTCTTAGGGAGCAGTTCTTC; CDR3aa: CATSRYRDCPLREQFF; d_gene: -; j_gene: TRBJ2-1; v_gene: TRBV15; abundance: -
CDR3nt: TGCGCCAGCAGCCCGGGCGGACAGGCGAACACTGAAGCTTTCTTT; CDR3aa: CASSPGGQANTEAFF; d_gene: TRBD1; j_gene: TRBJ1-1; v_gene: TRBV5-1; abundance: many
CDR3nt: TGTGCCAGCAGTTTGGTGGCGGCCAGGTCGGGCTACACCTTC; CDR3aa: CASSLVAARSGYTF; d_gene: -; j_gene: TRBJ1-2; v_gene: TRBV12-3/TRBV12-4; abundance: many
CDR3nt: TGCGCCAGCAGCTTCGGGGGAGGGAGGGAGTCCTACAATGAGCAGTTCTTC; CDR3aa: CASSFGGGRESYNEQFF; d_gene: TRBD2; j_gene: TRBJ2-1; v_gene: TRBV5-1; abundance: -
CDR3nt: TGTGCCAGCAGTTTAGTAGTGCGGAATCAGCCCCAGCATTTT; CDR3aa: CASSLVVRNQPQHF; d_gene: -; j_gene: TRBJ1-5; v_gene: TRBV12-3/TRBV12-4; abundance: many
CDR3nt: TGTGCCAGCAGCCCCGGGGACGCTTACAATGAGCAGTTCTTC; CDR3aa: CASSPGDAYNEQFF; d_gene: -; j_gene: TRBJ2-1; v_gene: TRBV7-2; abundance: few
CDR3nt: TGTGCCAGCAGCCCATCCCCTCCGGGAGCAGCTAATGAAAAACTGTTTTTT; CDR3aa: CASSPSPPGAANEKLFF; d_gene: -; j_gene: TRBJ1-4; v_gene: TRBV12-3/TRBV12-4; abundance: few
CDR3nt: TGTGCCAGCAGCTCGACAGGGACGGACGGGGAGCTGTTTTTT; CDR3aa: CASSSTGTDGELFF; d_gene: TRBD1; j_gene: TRBJ2-2; v_gene: TRBV2; abundance: many
CDR3nt: TGCGCCAGCAGTGAAGTAAAAGGGCCTAGCACAGATACGCAGTATTTT; CDR3aa: CASSEVKGPSTDTQYF; d_gene: -; j_gene: TRBJ2-3; v_gene: TRBV10-1; abundance: -
CDR3nt: TGTGCCAGCAGTTTTTTGAGTGGTGAAAAACTGTTTTTT; CDR3aa: CASSFLSGEKLFF; d_gene: -; j_gene: TRBJ1-4; v_gene: TRBV6-5; abundance: -
CDR3nt: TGTGCCAGCAGGAACAGGGAAGGTGGCAGCTCTGGGGCCAACGTCCTGACTTTC; CDR3aa: CASRNREGGSSGANVLTF; d_gene: -; j_gene: TRBJ2-6; v_gene: TRBV6-1; abundance: few
CDR3nt: TGTGCCAGCAGTAGGGGCCCTGTGGGGGCCAACGTCCTGACTTTC; CDR3aa: CASSRGPVGANVLTF; d_gene: -; j_gene: TRBJ2-6; v_gene: TRBV6-1; abundance: few
CDR3nt: TGTGCCAGCAGTGGAAACAGGGGGGACAATCAGCCCCAGCATTTT; CDR3aa: CASSGNRGDNQPQHF; d_gene: TRBD1; j_gene: TRBJ1-5; v_gene: TRBV2; abundance: many
CDR3nt: TGTGCCGGCTACAGAGATAGAGAAAAACTGTTTTTT; CDR3aa: CAGYRDREKLFF; d_gene: -; j_gene: TRBJ1-4; v_gene: TRBV30; abundance: -
CDR3nt: TGTGCCGGCAGCTCCGCGACAGTGAACACCGGGGAGCTGTTTTTT; CDR3aa: CAGSSATVNTGELFF; d_gene: -; j_gene: TRBJ2-2; v_gene: TRBV2; abundance: -
CDR3nt: TGCGCCAGCAGCGTCCGGGGAGGGGCAGATACGCAGTATTTT; CDR3aa: CASSVRGGADTQYF; d_gene: TRBD2; j_gene: TRBJ2-3; v_gene: TRBV5-1; abundance: -
CDR3nt: TGTGCCAGCAGTTCGGTCAGGTCCCGCAATCAGCCCCAGCATTTT; CDR3aa: CASSSVRSRNQPQHF; d_gene: -; j_gene: TRBJ1-5; v_gene: TRBV28; abundance: many
CDR3nt: TGTACCAGCAGTTACTCTACAGGGGGGCTCACAGATACGCAGTATTTT; CDR3aa: CTSSYSTGGLTDTQYF; d_gene: TRBD1; j_gene: TRBJ2-3; v_gene: TRBV6-6; abundance: -
CDR3nt: TGTGCCAGCAGGGAAACAGGGGGAGTAGGTGAAAAACTGTTTTTT; CDR3aa: CASRETGGVGEKLFF; d_gene: TRBD1; j_gene: TRBJ1-4; v_gene: TRBV2; abundance: many
CDR3nt: TGCGCCAGCAGCTCACAGGGAGTGGGGGCCTACGAGCAGTACTTC; CDR3aa: CASSSQGVGAYEQYF; d_gene: -; j_gene: TRBJ2-7; v_gene: TRBV5-1; abundance: many
CDR3nt: TGTGCCAGCACCGACCCCCCGGGACTAGCGGGATATGAGCAGTTCTTC; CDR3aa: CASTDPPGLAGYEQFF; d_gene: TRBD2; j_gene: TRBJ2-1; v_gene: TRBV6-2/TRBV6-3; abundance: -
CDR3nt: TGTGCCAGTAGTACCAGGAAGGGCACTGAAGCTTTCTTT; CDR3aa: CASSTRKGTEAFF; d_gene: -; j_gene: TRBJ1-1; v_gene: TRBV19; abundance: few
CDR3nt: TGTGCCAGCAGTCAACACACTGAAGCTTTCTTT; CDR3aa: CASSQHTEAFF; d_gene: -; j_gene: TRBJ1-1; v_gene: TRBV6-1; abundance: many
CDR3nt: TGTGCCAGCAGTTACTCTTTGGGGGACGCCGGCTCTGGAAACACCATATATTTT; CDR3aa: CASSYSLGDAGSGNTIYF; d_gene: -; j_gene: TRBJ1-3; v_gene: TRBV6-6; abundance: -
CDR3nt: TGTGCCAGCAGTCACAGGTACTACGAGCAGTACTTC; CDR3aa: CASSHRYYEQYF; d_gene: -; j_gene: TRBJ2-7; v_gene: TRBV2; abundance: -
CDR3nt: TGTGCCAGCAGTAACCCGGGGCCCTACGAGCAGTACTTC; CDR3aa: CASSNPGPYEQYF; d_gene: -; j_gene: TRBJ2-7; v_gene: TRBV6-1; abundance: -
CDR3nt: TGTGCCAGCAGCTTAGAAAGGAGAAGCTACGAGCAGTACTTC; CDR3aa: CASSLERRSYEQYF; d_gene: -; j_gene: TRBJ2-7; v_gene: TRBV11-2; abundance: once
CDR3nt: TGCAGTGCTACCAGGTCGGTTACTGAAGCTTTCTTT; CDR3aa: CSATRSVTEAFF; d_gene: -; j_gene: TRBJ1-1; v_gene: TRBV20-1; abundance: many
CDR3nt: TGTGCCACCAGCCGGGGACACGATCAGCCCCAGCATTTT; CDR3aa: CATSRGHDQPQHF; d_gene: -; j_gene: TRBJ1-5; v_gene: TRBV24-1; abundance: once
CDR3nt: TGTGCCACCAGCAGGACCCTTGACTCCTTCTACACCTTC; CDR3aa: CATSRTLDSFYTF; d_gene: -; j_gene: TRBJ1-2; v_gene: TRBV15; abundance: few
CDR3nt: TGCAGTGCTAGTCCCCAGGGTATCCACGAGCAGTACTTC; CDR3aa: CSASPQGIHEQYF; d_gene: -; j_gene: TRBJ2-7; v_gene: TRBV20-1; abundance: few